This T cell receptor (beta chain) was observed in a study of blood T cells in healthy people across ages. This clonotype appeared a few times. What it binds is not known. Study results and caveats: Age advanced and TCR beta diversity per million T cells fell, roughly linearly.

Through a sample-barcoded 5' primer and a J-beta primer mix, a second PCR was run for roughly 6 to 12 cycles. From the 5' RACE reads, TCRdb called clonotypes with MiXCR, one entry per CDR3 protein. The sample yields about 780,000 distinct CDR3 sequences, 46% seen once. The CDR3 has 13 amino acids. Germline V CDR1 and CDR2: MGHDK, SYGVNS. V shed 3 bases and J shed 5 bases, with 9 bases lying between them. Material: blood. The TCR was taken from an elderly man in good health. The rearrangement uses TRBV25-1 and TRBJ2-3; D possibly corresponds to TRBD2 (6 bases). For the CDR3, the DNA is TGTGCCAGCAGTGATTCGGGAGAAGATACGCAGTATTTT. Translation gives CASSDSGEDTQYF.